The next 26 T cell receptor beta chains were all read from a single sample in a study of T cell responses to AZD1222 COVID-19 vaccine. TCRdb keeps only in-frame clones here, not all; method: immunoSEQ multiplex PCR. The listing records about 140,000 clones. The specimen sequenced was peripheral blood. Every receptor here comes from an adult in good health.

The J gene is TRBJ2-7, the V gene TRBV9, with 9 bases aligning to TRBD2. The germline V gene encodes CDR1 SGDLS and CDR2 YYNGEE. J lost 0 bases, V lost 3 bases, and 7 bases had no gene match. The length of the CDR3 is 16 residues. The chain's CDR3 is CASSAHSGSASYEQYF. CDR3 coding DNA: TGTGCCAGCAGCGCCCATAGCGGGAGTGCCTCCTACGAGCAGTACTTC.

V usage is TRBV30 and J usage is TRBJ1-6, with D maybe TRBD1 (6 bases). Per germline, CDR1 GTSNPN and CDR2 SVGIG (reference sequence). CDR3 size: 15 residues. V was shortened by 4 bases and J by 7 bases, with 17 bases between the two germline ends. CDR3 in DNA: TGTGCCTGGAACCAAATAACAGGGTTCAATTCACCCCTCCACTTT. This translates into CAWNQITGFNSPLHF. Looking up the rest from reference TRBV30 and TRBJ1-6 gives the full variable domain: SQTIHQWPATLVQPVGSPLSLECTVEGTSNPNLYWYRQAAGRGLQLLFYSVGIGQISSEVPQNLSASRPQDRQFILSSKKLLLSDSGFYLCAWNQITGFNSPLHFGNGTRLTVT.

The chain carries TRBV4-1 and TRBJ2-2, with TRBD1 matching 9 bases. V lost 1 base, J lost 0 bases, and 6 bases stayed unmatched. The CDR3 is 18 amino acids. The germline V gene has CDR1 MGHRA and CDR2 YSYEKL. In DNA, the CDR3 is TGCGCCAGCAGCCAAGGTACAGGGGGCCGCGCGAACACCGGGGAGCTGTTTTTT. Translating it yields CASSQGTGGRANTGELFF.

The V gene is TRBV11-1, the J gene TRBJ1-1, with D uncertain. The CDR3 covers 15 residues. The germline V and J ends were trimmed by 5 bases and 6 bases, with 19 bases remaining between them. Germline lookup yields CDR1 SGHAT and CDR2 FQDESV (reference sequence). CDR3 amino acids: CASSPRGGSLAEAFF. The CDR3 bases are TGTGCCAGCAGCCCCAGAGGCGGCAGCCTTGCTGAAGCTTTCTTT.

V gene TRBV5-4 combines with J gene TRBJ2-7; 10 bases are shared with TRBD1. Germline lookup yields CDR1 SGHNT and CDR2 YYREEE (reference sequence). The CDR3 totals 15 residues. With V trimmed by 4 bases and J by 2 bases, 6 bases remained unmatched. This CDR3 reads CASSPGGQGTYEQYF. The CDR3 DNA reads TGTGCCAGCAGCCCCGGGGGACAGGGGACCTACGAGCAGTACTTC.

This rearrangement joins TRBV19 to TRBJ2-7; weak D call: TRBD2 (5 bases). V lost 2 bases and J lost 0, with 8 bases in between. Per the germline V gene, CDR1 is LNHDA and CDR2 is SQIVND (reference sequence). CDR3 size: 14 residues. The CDR3 nucleotides are TGTGCCAGTAGTATACGGGGAAGCTCCTACGAGCAGTACTTC. It specifies CASSIRGSSYEQYF.

The rearrangement joins TRBV5-1 to TRBJ2-3; TRBD2 matches 7 bases. The trim removed 4 bases at V and 2 bases at J, leaving 7 bases unmatched. Per the germline V gene, CDR1 is SGHRS and CDR2 is YFSETQ. CDR3 size: 15 residues. CDR3 bases: TGCGCCAGCAGCCCGGCGGGGGACTACACAGATACGCAGTATTTT. The encoded protein is CASSPAGDYTDTQYF. Full variable domain (remainder filled in from reference TRBV5-1 and TRBJ2-3): KAGVTQTPRYLIKTRGQQVTLSCSPISGHRSVSWYQQTPGQGLQFLFEYFSETQRNKGNFPGRFSGRQFSNSRSEMNVSTLELGDSALYLCASSPAGDYTDTQYFGPGTRLTVL.

V is TRBV2 and J is TRBJ2-5, with TRBD1 as a possible D gene (5 bases). Germline lookup yields CDR1 SNHLY and CDR2 FYNNEI. The CDR3 runs to 13 residues. With 4 bases removed from V and 2 bases from J, the gap between germline ends came to 8 bases. DNA of the CDR3: TGTGCCAGCAGTGCGTCAGGGCAAGAGACCCAGTACTTC. Its translation is CASSASGQETQYF.

The rearrangement links TRBV2 to TRBJ1-1, with D hard to call. Germline V gene lookup returns CDR1 SNHLY and CDR2 FYNNEI. Trimming left V 6 bases short and J 1 base short, with 15 bases between. CDR3 length equals 15 residues. The CDR3 DNA is TGTGCCAGCAGCGAGGGATCCTCCAGGAACACTGAAGCTTTCTTT. Its protein product is CASSEGSSRNTEAFF.

V is TRBV5-8 and J is TRBJ2-3; D ambiguous. The CDR3 contains 15 residues. Germline loops: CDR1 SGHTS, CDR2 YDEGEE. Trimming shortened V by 2 bases and J by 0 bases, and 10 bases separated the two germline ends. The CDR3 coding sequence is TGTGCCAGCAGCTTAGTTTTCCTAAGCACAGATACGCAGTATTTT. As protein: CASSLVFLSTDTQYF.

The rearrangement joins TRBV5-4 to TRBJ2-1, with 7 bases aligning to TRBD1. This CDR3 is 16 amino acids long. Germline CDR1 is SGHNT and CDR2 is YYREEE (reference sequence). Germline trimming cut 1 base from V and 0 bases from J; bases unmatched to any gene: 4. The CDR3 region is CASSLLTGNSYNEQFF. DNA of the CDR3: TGTGCCAGCAGCTTGTTGACAGGGAACTCCTACAATGAGCAGTTCTTC.

V usage is TRBV6-1 and J usage is TRBJ1-5; 8 bases fit TRBD1. The CDR3 runs to 13 residues. V gave up 5 bases and J gave up 11 bases; unmatched junction bases: 8. Germline assignment: CDR1 MNHNS and CDR2 SASEGT. CDR3 amino acids: CASSPTGEVAQHF. The CDR3 region has the DNA TGTGCCAGCAGTCCGACAGGGGAGGTAGCCCAGCATTTT.

The gene calls are TRBV5-1 and TRBJ2-3; 8 bases fit TRBD2. The germline V gene encodes CDR1 SGHRS and CDR2 YFSETQ. This CDR3 has 16 amino acids. Trimming at V came to 3 bases and at J to 5 bases, leaving 11 bases not matched to a gene. For the CDR3, the DNA is TGCGCCAGCAGCTCAGAACCGGCGGGGGGCGTAGATACGCAGTATTTT. Translation: CASSSEPAGGVDTQYF.

This chain connects TRBV5-6 to TRBJ1-2; TRBD1 agrees at 10 bases. The germline V gene encodes CDR1 SGHDT and CDR2 YYEEEE. V was clipped by 0 bases and J by 4 bases; unmatched bases: 9. This CDR3 is built from 17 residues. CDR3 protein: CASSLDEWDRGGYGYTF. The CDR3 nucleotides are TGTGCCAGCAGCTTGGACGAGTGGGACAGGGGAGGCTATGGCTACACCTTC.

The gene calls are TRBV18 and TRBJ1-1, with 8 bases that match TRBD1. Germline V CDR1 and CDR2: KGHSH, LQKENI. This CDR3 comprises 15 residues. The junction had 9 bases not matched to a gene; V was cut back by 6 bases and J by 3 bases. The CDR3 spells CASSYGQGSDTEAFF. CDR3 sequence (DNA): TGTGCCAGCTCTTACGGACAGGGTTCCGACACTGAAGCTTTCTTT. Looking up the rest from reference TRBV18 and TRBJ1-1 gives the full variable domain: NAGVMQNPRHLVRRRGQEARLRCSPMKGHSHVYWYRQLPEEGLKFMVYLQKENIIDESGMPKERFSAEFPKEGPSILRIQQVVRGDSAAYFCASSYGQGSDTEAFFGQGTRLTVV.

The chain is built from TRBV14 and TRBJ1-1, with D tentatively TRBD1 (5 bases). The CDR3 runs to 13 residues. The V and J ends lost 0 bases and 11 bases respectively, with 13 bases between them. The V gene's germline CDR1 is SGHDN and CDR2 FVKESK. CDR3 DNA: TGTGCCAGCAGCCAAGATCTGGTGGGACGGGCTTTCTTT. Translation: CASSQDLVGRAFF.

Here the CDR3 DNA reads TGTGCCAGCAGCGTAGACACAGGCACAGATACGCAGTATTTT. This translates into CASSVDTGTDTQYF. The chain links TRBV9 to TRBJ2-3; D not resolved. The germline V gene has CDR1 SGDLS and CDR2 YYNGEE. V dropped 0 bases and J dropped 1 base, with 6 bases sitting between them. The CDR3 is 14 amino acids.

This sequence joins TRBV5-3 and TRBJ2-4, with D possibly TRBD1 on 7 matching bases. TRBV5-3 is an ORF for which the function is uncertain. CDR3 length: 15 amino acids. Deletions cut 7 bases from V and 9 bases from J, with 23 bases between. The CDR3, as DNA: TGTGCCAGAGGCTCCAGGGGGGCGGAGGTAGGCATTCAGTACTTC. As protein: CARGSRGAEVGIQYF.

This chain joins TRBV5-8 and TRBJ1-6; maybe TRBD1 (6 bases). The CDR3 totals 18 residues. Germline assignment: CDR1 SGHTS and CDR2 YDEGEE. The ends were cut back, 2 bases at V and 0 bases at J, with 15 bases in the middle. Here the CDR3 DNA reads TGTGCCAGCAGCTTTGGTAGGGGGGAGAGCTCCTATAATTCACCCCTCCACTTT. Translation gives CASSFGRGESSYNSPLHF.

This chain uses TRBV6-6 with TRBJ1-1; maybe TRBD1 (6 bases). The germline gives CDR1 MNHNY, CDR2 SVGAGI (reference sequence). The CDR3 loop spans 13 amino acids. Trimming took off 0 bases at V and 12 bases at J, with 14 bases between the two ends. Here the CDR3 reads CASSYSGGGRSFF. In DNA, the CDR3 is TGTGCCAGCAGTTACTCGGGGGGGGGCAGGTCTTTCTTT.

This chain uses TRBV2 with TRBJ2-5; D not certain. Germline CDR1 and CDR2: SNHLY and FYNNEI. CDR3 size: 11 residues. Deletions cut 7 bases from V and 3 bases from J, with 6 bases between. CDR3 sequence: CASTQEETQYF. Here the CDR3 DNA reads TGTGCCAGCACCCAAGAAGAGACCCAGTACTTC.

This chain links TRBV21-1 with TRBJ1-2; TRBD1, the D gene given by the table, was not confirmed from the DNA. TRBV21-1 has pseudogene status. The CDR3 runs to 17 residues. DNA for the CDR3: TGTGCCAGCAGCAATCAGAGACAGCCCCGGCATGCCTATGGCTACACCTTC. Its translation: CASSNQRQPRHAYGYTF.

CDR3 nucleotide sequence: TGTGCCACCAGCACCTACCGGGGATCACCCCTCCACTTT. Its protein is CATSTYRGSPLHF. The chain has TRBV15 and TRBJ1-6, with unresolved D. Germline values: CDR1 LNHNV, CDR2 YYDKDF (reference sequence). The length of the CDR3 is 13 residues. V lost 4 bases and J lost 10, with 11 bases in between.

This rearrangement joins TRBV2 to TRBJ1-5, with D uncertain. CDR3 length: 15 amino acids. Germline V CDR1 and CDR2: SNHLY, FYNNEI. Trimming took off 4 bases at V and 3 bases at J, with 13 bases between the two ends. CDR3 residues: CASSGASENNQPQHF. The CDR3 nucleotides are TGTGCCAGCAGTGGAGCTTCGGAGAACAATCAGCCCCAGCATTTT.

The chain employs TRBV18 and TRBJ1-1; no firm D call. This CDR3 is built from 12 residues. The V gene's germline CDR1 is KGHSH and CDR2 LQKENI. Deletions cut 3 bases from V and 5 bases from J, with 7 bases between. CDR3: CASSPLGTEAFF. CDR3 coding DNA: TGTGCCAGCTCACCCCTGGGGACTGAAGCTTTCTTT.

This chain connects TRBV30 to TRBJ1-4; 9 bases are shared with TRBD1. With V trimmed by 5 bases and J by 8 bases, 9 bases remained unmatched. The CDR3 loop spans 14 amino acids. From germline, CDR1 is GTSNPN and CDR2 SVGIG (reference sequence). The CDR3 spells CAWRMDRGLEKLFF. The CDR3 nucleotides read TGTGCCTGGCGGATGGACAGGGGATTAGAAAAACTGTTTTTT.